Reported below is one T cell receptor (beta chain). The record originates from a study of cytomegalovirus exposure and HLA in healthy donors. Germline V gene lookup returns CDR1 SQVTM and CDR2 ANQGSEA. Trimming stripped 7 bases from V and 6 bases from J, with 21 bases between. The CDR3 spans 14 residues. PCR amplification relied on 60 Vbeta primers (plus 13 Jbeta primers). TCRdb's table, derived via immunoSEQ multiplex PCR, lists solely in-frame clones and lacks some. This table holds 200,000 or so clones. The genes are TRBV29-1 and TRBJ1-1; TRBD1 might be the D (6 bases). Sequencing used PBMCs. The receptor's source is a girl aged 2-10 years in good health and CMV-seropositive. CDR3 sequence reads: CSAINQGGGAEAFF. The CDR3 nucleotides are TGCAGCGCGATAAACCAAGGGGGGGGCGCTGAAGCTTTCTTT.